These 9 T cell receptor beta chains were sequenced from one sample in a study of Graves' ophthalmopathy and Graves' hyperthyroidism. RNA served as the template for amplifying TCR beta CDR3 regions. First-round RT-PCR with HTBI primers preceded a second-round multiplex PCR. TCRdb analysed the multiplex PCR reads with MiXCR anew, one entry per CDR3 protein. The sample has roughly 700,000 distinct CDR3 sequences; about 44% are singletons. Input material: peripheral blood. These receptors came from an adult man with Graves' ophthalmopathy.

Details on this clonotype: No conserved phenylalanine or tryptophan is present at the end of the CDR3, so a read error is the likely explanation. The chain carries TRBV12-3 or TRBV12-4 and TRBJ2-5; D is ambiguous. The CDR3 sequence is 11 residues long. V shed 3 bases and J shed 5 bases, with 4 bases lying between them. The CDR3, as DNA: TGTGCCAGCAGTTTTTCGGAGACCCAGTACGTC. Protein product: CASSFSETQYV.

The chain uses TRBV19 and TRBJ1-4; the D gene is possibly TRBD1 (5 bases). The length of the CDR3 is 14 residues. V was shortened by 3 bases and J by 10 bases, with 15 bases between the two germline ends. Germline CDR1 LNHDA, CDR2 SQIVND (reference sequence). The CDR3 coding sequence is TGTGCCAGTAGTATTGGGACCAATCGTGGAAAACTGTTTTTT. The encoded protein is CASSIGTNRGKLFF.

This chain joins TRBV9 and TRBJ1-6; D gene unclear. The CDR3 runs 20 residues. V was cut by 4 bases and J by 1 base, with 24 bases left in between. Germline V gene sequence: CDR1 SGDLS, CDR2 YYNGEE. CDR3 DNA: TGTGCCAGCAGCCTAGGACTTCCGGGATCAACGATATCCTATAATTCACCCCTCCACTTT. It translates to CASSLGLPGSTISYNSPLHF.

Turning to this clonotype: One end of the junction varies from germline; a read error may be responsible. The chain carries TRBV10-3 and TRBJ1-6, with D tentatively TRBD1 (5 bases). Germline V gene lookup returns CDR1 ENHRY and CDR2 SYGVKD. CDR3 length: 19 amino acids. Written as DNA, the CDR3 is TGTGCCAGCAGTTACTCGACCCAGGGATGGAGCTCCTATAATTCACCCCTCCACTTT. This translates into CASSYSTQGWSSYNSPLHF.

This clonotype has only a few counts. The chain joins TRBV5-1 to TRBJ2-2; possible D gene TRBD2, 6 bases. The germline V gene has CDR1 SGHRS and CDR2 YFSETQ. The CDR3 covers 15 residues. Trimming stripped 2 bases from V and 2 bases from J, with 10 bases between. CDR3 amino acids: CASSFVSGNTGELFF. The CDR3 region has the DNA TGCGCCAGCAGCTTTGTTAGCGGTAACACCGGGGAGCTGTTTTTT.

The chain joins TRBV20-1 to TRBJ2-2; 8 bases are a match to TRBD2. The CDR3 runs 15 residues. With V trimmed by 2 bases and J by 4 bases, 6 bases remained unmatched. Germline-derived CDR1 and CDR2 are DFQATT and SNEGSKA (reference sequence). The CDR3 sequence is CSARLGGGGTGELFF. As DNA, the CDR3 is TGCAGTGCTAGACTCGGGGGGGGGGGCACCGGGGAGCTGTTTTTT.

This clonotype was detected many times. The genes are TRBV19 and TRBJ1-5; a possible D gene is TRBD1 (6 bases). V lost 6 bases and J lost 5, with 11 bases in between. There are 13 residues in the CDR3. Germline V CDR1 and CDR2: LNHDA, SQIVND (reference sequence). Here the CDR3 reads CASRRQADQPQHF. The DNA of the CDR3 is TGTGCCAGTAGGAGACAGGCGGATCAGCCCCAGCATTTT.

In its sample, this clonotype was seen many times. The chain carries TRBV24-1 and TRBJ1-5; D not certain. Germline lookup yields CDR1 KGHDR and CDR2 SFDVKD. This CDR3 region has 14 residues. V shed 5 bases and J shed 3 bases, with 10 bases lying between them. In nucleotides, the CDR3 is TGTGCCACCAGTGCTCGCGGGGACAATCAGCCCCAGCATTTT. Protein: CATSARGDNQPQHF.

V and J are TRBV10-3 and TRBJ1-2, with D possibly being TRBD1 (5 bases). V lost 6 bases and J 4 bases, leaving 12 bases between the germline ends. This CDR3 contains 13 residues. CDR1 and CDR2 from the germline V gene are ENHRY and SYGVKD. The CDR3 DNA follows: TGTGCCATCAGCCGGGACCTGCTCTATGGCTACACCTTC. As protein: CAISRDLLYGYTF.